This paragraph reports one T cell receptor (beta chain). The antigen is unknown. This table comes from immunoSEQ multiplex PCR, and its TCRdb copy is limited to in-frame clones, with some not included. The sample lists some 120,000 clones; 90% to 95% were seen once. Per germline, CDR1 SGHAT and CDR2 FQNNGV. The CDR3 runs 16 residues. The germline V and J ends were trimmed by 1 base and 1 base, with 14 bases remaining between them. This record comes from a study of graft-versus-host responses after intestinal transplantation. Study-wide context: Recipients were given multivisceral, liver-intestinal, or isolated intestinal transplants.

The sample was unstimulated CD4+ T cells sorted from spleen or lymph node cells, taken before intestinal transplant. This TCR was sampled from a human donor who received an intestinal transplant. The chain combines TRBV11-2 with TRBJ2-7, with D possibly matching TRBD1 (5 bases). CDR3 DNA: TGTGCCAGCAGCTTAGGCCTGGGGCTACTATCCTACGAGCAGTACTTC. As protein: CASSLGLGLLSYEQYF.